These 19 T cell receptor beta chains were all obtained from the same sample, sequenced in a study of cytomegalovirus exposure and HLA in healthy donors. The study ran its PCR with 60 Vbeta and 13 Jbeta primers. TCRdb keeps only in-frame clones here, not all; method: immunoSEQ multiplex PCR. The profile shows 100,000 or so clones, about an eighth of them singletons. The sample was PBMCs. These receptors came from a man aged 40-49 years in good health and CMV-seropositive.

This clone was detected only a few times. V is TRBV30 and J is TRBJ1-1; D is possibly TRBD1 (5 bases). The CDR3 is 13 amino acids. Germline loops: CDR1 GTSNPN, CDR2 SVGIG (reference sequence). Trimming took 3 bases from V and 6 from J, leaving 14 bases between them. The CDR3 DNA reads TGTGCCTGGAGGTACAGGAGAGGCCCTGAAGCTTTCTTT. This translates into CAWRYRRGPEAFF. The full variable domain, with the rest looked up from reference TRBV30 and TRBJ1-1, is SQTIHQWPATLVQPVGSPLSLECTVEGTSNPNLYWYRQAAGRGLQLLFYSVGIGQISSEVPQNLSASRPQDRQFILSSKKLLLSDSGFYLCAWRYRRGPEAFFGQGTRLTVV.

The chain couples TRBV27 to TRBJ1-1; 8 positions match TRBD1. CDR1 and CDR2 (germline): MNHEY, SMNVEV (reference sequence). There are 17 residues in the CDR3. Trimming cost V 5 bases and J 2 bases; bases outside gene matches: 13. The CDR3 reads CASSPIGQGGFNTEAFF. CDR3 in DNA: TGTGCCAGCAGTCCGATCGGACAGGGTGGGTTTAACACTGAAGCTTTCTTT.

The CDR3 loop is CASSPPAGLEELFF. The DNA for the CDR3 is TGTGCCAGCAGCCCCCCCGCCGGGTTAGAAGAACTGTTTTTT. The rearrangement joins TRBV7-9 to TRBJ1-4; D gene ambiguous. Trimming stripped 5 bases from V and 12 bases from J, with 19 bases between. The CDR3 is 14 amino acids. CDR1 and CDR2 (germline): SEHNR, FQNEAQ (reference sequence).

This clone was detected only a few times. The genes are TRBV19 and TRBJ1-2; 9 bases are a match to TRBD1. In germline, CDR1 is LNHDA, CDR2 SQIVND (reference sequence). The J segment lost 4 bases and the V segment lost 7 bases, leaving 7 bases of the junction unmatched. The length of the CDR3 is 14 residues. The CDR3 DNA reads TGTGCCAGTATCGGGACAGGGCGTCCCTATGGCTACACCTTC. Its protein product is CASIGTGRPYGYTF. The full variable domain, its missing parts supplied by reference TRBV19 and TRBJ1-2, is DGGITQSPKYLFRKEGQNVTLSCEQNLNHDAMYWYRQDPGQGLRLIYYSQIVNDFQKGDIAEGYSVSREKKESFPLTVTSAQKNPTAFYLCASIGTGRPYGYTFGSGTRLTVV.

The rearrangement joins TRBV9 to TRBJ1-2, with 8 positions matching TRBD1. The V and J ends lost 0 bases and 7 bases, in that order; junction bases with no gene match: 14. Germline CDR1 is SGDLS and CDR2 is YYNGEE. The CDR3 is made up of 17 amino acids. CDR3 region: CASSVERAGGVFGGYTF. CDR3 in DNA: TGTGCCAGCAGCGTAGAGAGGGCAGGGGGCGTATTCGGTGGCTACACCTTC.

This clone was seen only a few times. The J gene is TRBJ2-5, the V gene TRBV30; 9 bases line up with TRBD2. This CDR3 contains 12 residues. The germline gives CDR1 GTSNPN, CDR2 SVGIG (reference sequence). V shed 8 bases, J shed 5 bases, and the junction held 6 bases outside the gene matches. DNA of the CDR3: TGTGCCGGAGTAGCGGGAGCGGAGACCCAGTACTTC. Translated: CAGVAGAETQYF.

The rearrangement joins TRBV5-4 to TRBJ2-7; 11 nucleotides align to TRBD2. Germline CDR1 and CDR2: SGHNT and YYREEE (reference sequence). The CDR3 sequence is 17 residues long. V lost 4 bases to trimming and J lost 5 bases; unmatched junction nucleotides: 14. CDR3 bases: TGTGCCAGCAGCCAAGAACCCACTAGCGGGGGCCTCGACGAGCAGTACTTC. Translated, it gives CASSQEPTSGGLDEQYF.

The chain recombines TRBV5-4 with TRBJ2-7, with 8 bases fitting TRBD1. From germline, CDR1 is SGHNT and CDR2 YYREEE (reference sequence). The CDR3 is 13 amino acids. The J segment lost 5 bases and the V segment lost 4 bases, leaving 5 bases of the junction unmatched. CDR3 amino acids: CASSLDRGHEQYF. The CDR3 DNA sequence: TGTGCCAGCAGCCTCGACAGGGGCCACGAGCAGTACTTC.

The chain carries TRBV7-6 and TRBJ2-1; D is possibly TRBD2 (5 bases). With 7 bases removed from V and 8 bases from J, the gap between germline ends came to 15 bases. The CDR3 is made up of 13 amino acids. In germline, CDR1 is SGHVS, CDR2 FNYEAQ. This CDR3 reads CASTPRGLDEQFF. DNA of the CDR3: TGTGCCAGCACCCCTAGAGGGTTAGATGAGCAGTTCTTC.

The rearrangement links TRBV2 to TRBJ2-1; 7 positions match TRBD2. Germline CDR1 SNHLY, CDR2 FYNNEI. The J segment lost 6 bases and the V segment lost 4 bases, leaving 3 bases of the junction unmatched. The CDR3 contains 13 residues. The CDR3 DNA reads as TGTGCCAGCAGTGGGGGAGGGGTCAATGAGCAGTTCTTC. It yields the protein CASSGGGVNEQFF.

There are a few counts of this clone. V gene TRBV4-3 combines with J gene TRBJ2-1, with TRBD2 matching 9 bases. Germline CDR1 reads LGHNA; CDR2 reads YSLEER. The length of the CDR3 is 16 residues. J was trimmed by 1 base and V by 4 bases; bases with no gene match: 5. CDR3 DNA: TGCGCCAGCAGCCTCTCCGCGGGGGGGTCCTACAATGAGCAGTTCTTC. This sequence encodes CASSLSAGGSYNEQFF.

This clone has a handful of counts. This sequence joins TRBV27 and TRBJ2-7; TRBD2 aligns across 10 bases. CDR1 is MNHEY, CDR2 SMNVEV, per germline (reference sequence). The CDR3 covers 17 residues. After removal of 4 bases from V and 0 bases from J, the junction contained 9 bases not matched to a gene. CDR3 in amino acids: CASSSSAASGSSYEQYF. CDR3 in DNA: TGTGCCAGCAGTTCTTCCGCCGCTAGCGGGAGCTCCTACGAGCAGTACTTC.

This clone has just one count. The rearrangement joins TRBV10-2 to TRBJ2-7; TRBD1 matches 7 bases. This CDR3 is 18 amino acids long. The germline V gene encodes CDR1 WSHSY and CDR2 SAAADI. Trimming cost V 0 bases and J 6 bases; bases outside gene matches: 17. CDR3 sequence reads: CASSESSFFVTGRSEQYF. CDR3 sequence (DNA): TGCGCCAGCAGTGAGTCCTCGTTCTTCGTGACAGGGAGATCCGAGCAGTACTTC.

This sequence joins TRBV5-1 and TRBJ2-7, with TRBD2 as a possible D gene (5 bases). V was pared by 3 bases and J by 0 bases, with 13 bases between. Germline V gives CDR1 SGHRS, CDR2 YFSETQ. This CDR3 comprises 15 residues. CDR3 in DNA: TGCGCCAGCAGCTGGAGGCAGGAGAGCTCCTACGAGCAGTACTTC. Translating it yields CASSWRQESSYEQYF.

V is TRBV7-8 and J is TRBJ2-5, with 10 bases identical to TRBD1. CDR1 and CDR2 from the germline V gene are SGHVS and FQNEAQ. The CDR3 extends over 17 amino acids. Unmatched junction bases numbered 12, after V lost 4 bases and J lost 4 bases. Here the CDR3 reads CASSSKTLRDRGETQYF. For the CDR3, the DNA is TGTGCCAGCAGCTCGAAGACCCTCCGGGACAGGGGAGAGACCCAGTACTTC.

The rearrangement links TRBV6-5 to TRBJ1-1; TRBD1 aligns across 9 bases. The CDR3 totals 14 residues. Trimming removed 4 bases from V and 4 bases from J; junction bases left unmatched: 4. Germline V gives CDR1 MNHEY, CDR2 SVGAGI. CDR3 nucleotide sequence: TGTGCCAGCAGTTCAACAGGGGGCTTCACTGAAGCTTTCTTT. As protein: CASSSTGGFTEAFF.

In its sample, this clone was seen a few times. The chain has TRBV9 and TRBJ1-1; TRBD1 is a possible D gene (6 bases). Trimming pared 3 bases from V and 3 bases from J, leaving 15 bases between. The CDR3 runs to 15 residues. Germline loops: CDR1 SGDLS, CDR2 YYNGEE. This CDR3 reads CASSAQGLRDTEAFF. CDR3 nucleotides: TGTGCCAGCAGCGCCCAGGGGCTGCGCGACACTGAAGCTTTCTTT.

The CDR3 here is CASFGGAGADEQFF. In DNA form, the CDR3 reads TGTGCCAGCTTTGGAGGGGCAGGAGCGGATGAGCAGTTCTTC. This chain joins TRBV5-5 and TRBJ2-1; possible D gene TRBD2, 6 bases. Germline V gene lookup returns CDR1 SGHKS and CDR2 YYEKEE (reference sequence). The length of the CDR3 is 14 residues. V lost 7 bases, J lost 8 bases, and 19 bases lay in between.

This clone was counted only a few times. The chain is built from TRBV30 and TRBJ1-3, with TRBD1 matching 7 bases. Germline V gives CDR1 GTSNPN, CDR2 SVGIG (reference sequence). V shed 5 bases, J shed 4 bases, and the junction held 5 bases outside the gene matches. The CDR3 sequence is 13 residues long. DNA of the CDR3: TGTGCCTGGGGACCGGGACAGGGAAACACCATATATTTT. Its protein is CAWGPGQGNTIYF.